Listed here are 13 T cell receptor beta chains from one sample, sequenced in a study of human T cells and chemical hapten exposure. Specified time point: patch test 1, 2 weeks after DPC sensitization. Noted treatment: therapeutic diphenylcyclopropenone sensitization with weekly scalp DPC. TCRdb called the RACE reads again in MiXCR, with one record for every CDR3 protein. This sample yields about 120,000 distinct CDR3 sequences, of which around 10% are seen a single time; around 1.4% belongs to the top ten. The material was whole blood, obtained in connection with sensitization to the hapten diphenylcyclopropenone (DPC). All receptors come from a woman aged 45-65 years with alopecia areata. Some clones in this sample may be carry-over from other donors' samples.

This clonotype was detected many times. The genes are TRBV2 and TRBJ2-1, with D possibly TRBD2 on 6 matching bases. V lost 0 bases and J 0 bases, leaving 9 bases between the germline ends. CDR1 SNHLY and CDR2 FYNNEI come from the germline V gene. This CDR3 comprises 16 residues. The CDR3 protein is CASSEAGGFSYNEQFF. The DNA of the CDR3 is TGTGCCAGCAGTGAAGCGGGAGGTTTCTCCTACAATGAGCAGTTCTTC.

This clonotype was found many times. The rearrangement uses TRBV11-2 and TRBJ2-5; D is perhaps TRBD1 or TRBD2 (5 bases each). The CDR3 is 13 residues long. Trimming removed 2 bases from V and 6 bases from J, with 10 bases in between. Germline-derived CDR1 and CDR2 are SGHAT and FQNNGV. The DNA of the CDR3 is TGTGCCAGCAGCTTAATAGGGACCCAGACCCAGTACTTC. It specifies CASSLIGTQTQYF.

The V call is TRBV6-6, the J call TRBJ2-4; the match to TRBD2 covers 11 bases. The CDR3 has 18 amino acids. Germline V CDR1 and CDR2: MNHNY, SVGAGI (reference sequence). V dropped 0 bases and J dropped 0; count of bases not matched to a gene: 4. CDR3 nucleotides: TGTGCCAGCAGTTACTCCATGGGACTAGCGGAAGCCAAAAACATTCAGTACTTC. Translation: CASSYSMGLAEAKNIQYF.

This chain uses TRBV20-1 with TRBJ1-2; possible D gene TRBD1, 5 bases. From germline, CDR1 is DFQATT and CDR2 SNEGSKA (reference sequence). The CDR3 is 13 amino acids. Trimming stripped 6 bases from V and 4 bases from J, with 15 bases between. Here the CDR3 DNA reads TGCAGTGCCCTAACTGACAGCGTCTATGGCTACACCTTC. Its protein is CSALTDSVYGYTF.

The CDR3 loop is CASSPSLGGQNTGELFF. The DNA of the CDR3 is TGTGCCAGCAGCCCAAGCCTGGGGGGACAGAACACCGGGGAGCTGTTTTTT. The chain couples TRBV12-3 or TRBV12-4 to TRBJ2-2; perhaps D is TRBD1 or TRBD2 (6 bases each). The V end lost 6 bases, the J end lost 1 base, and 18 bases lay between the germline ends. The CDR3 loop spans 17 amino acids.

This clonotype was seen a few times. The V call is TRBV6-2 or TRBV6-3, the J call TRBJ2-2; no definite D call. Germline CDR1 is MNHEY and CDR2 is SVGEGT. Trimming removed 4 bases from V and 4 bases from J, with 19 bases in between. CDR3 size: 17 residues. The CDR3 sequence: CASSSYPGGGITGELFF. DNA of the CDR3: TGTGCCAGCAGTTCCTACCCGGGCGGTGGGATCACCGGGGAGCTGTTTTTT.

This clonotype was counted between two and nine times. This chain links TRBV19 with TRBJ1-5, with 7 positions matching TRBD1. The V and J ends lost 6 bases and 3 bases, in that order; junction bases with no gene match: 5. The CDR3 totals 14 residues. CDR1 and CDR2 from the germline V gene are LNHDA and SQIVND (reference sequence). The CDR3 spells CASSGQALNQPQHF. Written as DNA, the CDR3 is TGTGCCAGTAGCGGACAGGCTCTCAATCAGCCCCAGCATTTT.

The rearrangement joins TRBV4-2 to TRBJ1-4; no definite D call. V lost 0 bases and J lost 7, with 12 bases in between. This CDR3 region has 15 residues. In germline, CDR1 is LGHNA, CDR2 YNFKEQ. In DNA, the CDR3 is TGTGCCAGCAGCCAAGAATTCAGGTCGGGTGAAAAACTGTTTTTT. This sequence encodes CASSQEFRSGEKLFF.

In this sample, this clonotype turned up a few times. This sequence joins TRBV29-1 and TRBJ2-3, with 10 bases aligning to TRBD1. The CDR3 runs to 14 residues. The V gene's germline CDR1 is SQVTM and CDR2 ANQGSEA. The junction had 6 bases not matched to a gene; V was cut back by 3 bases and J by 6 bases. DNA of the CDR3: TGCAGCGTTGAGGACAGGGGGGAAGGGGATACGCAGTATTTT. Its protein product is CSVEDRGEGDTQYF.

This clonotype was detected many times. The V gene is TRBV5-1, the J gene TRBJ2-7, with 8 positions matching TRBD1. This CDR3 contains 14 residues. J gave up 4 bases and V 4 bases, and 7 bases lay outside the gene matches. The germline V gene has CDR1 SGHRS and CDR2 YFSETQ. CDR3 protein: CASSRRDRSYEQYF. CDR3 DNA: TGCGCCAGCAGCCGAAGGGACAGGTCGTACGAGCAGTACTTC.

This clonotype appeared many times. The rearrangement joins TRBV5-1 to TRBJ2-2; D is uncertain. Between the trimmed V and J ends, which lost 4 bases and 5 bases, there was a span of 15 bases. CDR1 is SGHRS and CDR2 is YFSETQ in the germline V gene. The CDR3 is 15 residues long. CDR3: CASSRVDVGTGELFF. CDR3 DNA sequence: TGCGCCAGCAGCCGGGTAGACGTTGGGACCGGGGAGCTGTTTTTT.

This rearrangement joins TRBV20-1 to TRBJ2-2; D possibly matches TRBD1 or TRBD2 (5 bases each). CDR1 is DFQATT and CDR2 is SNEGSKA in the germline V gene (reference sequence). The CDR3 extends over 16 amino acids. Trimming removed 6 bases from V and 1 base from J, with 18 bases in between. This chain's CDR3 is CSAPIGAGWNTGELFF. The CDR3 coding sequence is TGCAGTGCCCCCATCGGGGCAGGGTGGAACACCGGGGAGCTGTTTTTT.

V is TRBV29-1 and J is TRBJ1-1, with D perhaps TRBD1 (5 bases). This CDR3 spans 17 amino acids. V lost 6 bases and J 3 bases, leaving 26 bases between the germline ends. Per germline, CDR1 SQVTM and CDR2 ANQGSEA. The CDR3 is CSVAGPKRGFLDTEAFF. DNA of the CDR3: TGCAGCGTCGCTGGACCAAAAAGGGGTTTCCTGGACACTGAAGCTTTCTTT.